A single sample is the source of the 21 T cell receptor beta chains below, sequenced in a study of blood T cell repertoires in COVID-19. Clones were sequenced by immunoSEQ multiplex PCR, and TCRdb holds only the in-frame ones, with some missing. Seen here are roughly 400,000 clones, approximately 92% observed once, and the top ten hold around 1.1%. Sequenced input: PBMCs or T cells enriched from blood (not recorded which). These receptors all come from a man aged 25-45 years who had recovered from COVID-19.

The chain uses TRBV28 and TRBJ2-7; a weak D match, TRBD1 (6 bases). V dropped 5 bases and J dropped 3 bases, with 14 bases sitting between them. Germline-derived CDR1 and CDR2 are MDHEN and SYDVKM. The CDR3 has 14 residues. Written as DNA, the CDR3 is TGTGCCAGCAGTACCAAAGGACAGTACTACGAGCAGTACTTC. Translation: CASSTKGQYYEQYF.

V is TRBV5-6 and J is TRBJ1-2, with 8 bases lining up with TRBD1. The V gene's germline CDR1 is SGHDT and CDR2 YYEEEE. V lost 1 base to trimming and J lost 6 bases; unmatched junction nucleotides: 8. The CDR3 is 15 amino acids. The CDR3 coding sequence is TGTGCCAGCAGCTTGTCGGGCGGGGGACAGGATGGCTACACCTTC. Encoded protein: CASSLSGGGQDGYTF.

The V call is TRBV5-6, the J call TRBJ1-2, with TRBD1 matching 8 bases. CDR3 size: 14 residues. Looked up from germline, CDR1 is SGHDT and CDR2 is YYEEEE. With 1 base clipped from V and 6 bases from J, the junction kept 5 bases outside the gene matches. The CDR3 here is CASSLSQGAHGYTF. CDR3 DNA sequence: TGTGCCAGCAGCTTGTCGCAGGGGGCGCATGGCTACACCTTC.

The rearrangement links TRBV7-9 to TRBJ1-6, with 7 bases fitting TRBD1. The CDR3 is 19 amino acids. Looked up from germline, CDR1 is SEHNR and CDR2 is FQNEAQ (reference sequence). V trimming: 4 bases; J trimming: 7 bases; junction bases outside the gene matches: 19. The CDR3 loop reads CASSSVRDRELIWNSPLHF. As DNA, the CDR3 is TGTGCCAGCAGCTCCGTCCGGGACAGAGAATTAATCTGGAATTCACCCCTCCACTTT. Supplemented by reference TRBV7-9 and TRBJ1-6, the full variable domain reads DTGVSQNPRHKITKRGQNVTFRCDPISEHNRLYWYRQTLGQGPEFLTYFQNEAQLEKSRLLSDRFSAERPKGSFSTLEIQRTEQGDSAMYLCASSSVRDRELIWNSPLHFGNGTRLTVT.

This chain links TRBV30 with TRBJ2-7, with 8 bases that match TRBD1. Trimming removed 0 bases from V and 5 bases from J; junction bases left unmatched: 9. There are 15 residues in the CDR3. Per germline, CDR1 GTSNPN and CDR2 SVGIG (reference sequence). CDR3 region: CAWSVWSGGRNEQYF. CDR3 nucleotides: TGTGCCTGGAGTGTATGGTCAGGGGGCAGGAACGAGCAGTACTTC. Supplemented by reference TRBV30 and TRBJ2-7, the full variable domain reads SQTIHQWPATLVQPVGSPLSLECTVEGTSNPNLYWYRQAAGRGLQLLFYSVGIGQISSEVPQNLSASRPQDRQFILSSKKLLLSDSGFYLCAWSVWSGGRNEQYFGPGTRLTVT.

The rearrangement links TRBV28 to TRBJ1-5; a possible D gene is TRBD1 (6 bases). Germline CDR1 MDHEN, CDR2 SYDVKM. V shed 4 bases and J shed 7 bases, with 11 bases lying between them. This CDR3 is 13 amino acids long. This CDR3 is CASSWGGGQPQHF. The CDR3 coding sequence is TGTGCCAGCAGTTGGGGGGGCGGCCAGCCCCAGCATTTT.

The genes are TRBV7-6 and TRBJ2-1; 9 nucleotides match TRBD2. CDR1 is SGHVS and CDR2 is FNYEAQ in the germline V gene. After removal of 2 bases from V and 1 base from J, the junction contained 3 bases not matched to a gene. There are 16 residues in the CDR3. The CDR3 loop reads CASSLFLAGSYNEQFF. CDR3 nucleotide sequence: TGTGCCAGCAGCTTATTTCTAGCGGGGTCCTACAATGAGCAGTTCTTC.

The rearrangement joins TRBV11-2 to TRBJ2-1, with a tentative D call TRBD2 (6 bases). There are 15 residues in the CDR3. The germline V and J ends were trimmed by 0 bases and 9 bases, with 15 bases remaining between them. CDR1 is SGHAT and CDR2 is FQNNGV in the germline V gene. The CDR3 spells CASSLDPSVQSEQFF. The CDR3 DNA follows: TGTGCCAGCAGCTTAGATCCTAGCGTCCAGAGTGAGCAGTTCTTC. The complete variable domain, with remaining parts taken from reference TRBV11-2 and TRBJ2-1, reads EAGVAQSPRYKIIEKRQSVAFWCNPISGHATLYWYQQILGQGPKLLIQFQNNGVVDDSQLPKDRFSAERLKGVDSTLKIQPAKLEDSAVYLCASSLDPSVQSEQFFGPGTRLTVL.

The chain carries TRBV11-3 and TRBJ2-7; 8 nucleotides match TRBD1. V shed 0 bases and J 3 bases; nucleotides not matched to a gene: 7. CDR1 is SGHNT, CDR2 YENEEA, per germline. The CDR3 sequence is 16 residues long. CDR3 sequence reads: CASSLETGTGDYEQYF. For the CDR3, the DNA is TGTGCCAGCAGCTTAGAGACCGGGACAGGAGACTACGAGCAGTACTTC.

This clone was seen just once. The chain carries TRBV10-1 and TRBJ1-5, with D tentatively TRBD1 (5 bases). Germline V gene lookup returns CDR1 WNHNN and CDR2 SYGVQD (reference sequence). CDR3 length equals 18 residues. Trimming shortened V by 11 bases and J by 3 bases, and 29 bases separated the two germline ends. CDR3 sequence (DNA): TGCGCCCGATCTAAGCGGCGTAGGGACTCCGAGTTCAATCAGCCCCAGCATTTT. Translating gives CARSKRRRDSEFNQPQHF.

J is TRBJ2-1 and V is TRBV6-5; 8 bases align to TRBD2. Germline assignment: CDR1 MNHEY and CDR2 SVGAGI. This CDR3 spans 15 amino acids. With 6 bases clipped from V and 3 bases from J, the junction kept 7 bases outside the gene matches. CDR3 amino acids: CASRGAGALYNEQFF. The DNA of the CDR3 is TGTGCCAGCAGAGGAGCGGGAGCGCTCTACAATGAGCAGTTCTTC.

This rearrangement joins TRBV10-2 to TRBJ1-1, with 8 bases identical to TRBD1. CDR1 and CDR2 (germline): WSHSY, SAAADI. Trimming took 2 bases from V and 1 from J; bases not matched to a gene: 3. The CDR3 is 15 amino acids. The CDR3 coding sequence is TGCGCCAGCAGTGAGGGACAGGGTGGGAACACTGAAGCTTTCTTT. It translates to CASSEGQGGNTEAFF.

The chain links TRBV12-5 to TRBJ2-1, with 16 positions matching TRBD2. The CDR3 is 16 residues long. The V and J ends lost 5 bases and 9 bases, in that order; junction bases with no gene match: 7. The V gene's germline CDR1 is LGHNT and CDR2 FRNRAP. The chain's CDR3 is CASGTGTSGRGGEQFF. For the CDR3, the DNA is TGTGCTAGTGGTACTGGGACTAGCGGGAGGGGGGGTGAGCAGTTCTTC. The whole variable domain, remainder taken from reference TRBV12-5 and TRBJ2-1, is DARVTQTPRHKVTEMGQEVTMRCQPILGHNTVFWYRQTMMQGLELLAYFRNRAPLDDSGMPKDRFSAEMPDATLATLKIQPSEPRDSAVYFCASGTGTSGRGGEQFFGPGTRLTVL.

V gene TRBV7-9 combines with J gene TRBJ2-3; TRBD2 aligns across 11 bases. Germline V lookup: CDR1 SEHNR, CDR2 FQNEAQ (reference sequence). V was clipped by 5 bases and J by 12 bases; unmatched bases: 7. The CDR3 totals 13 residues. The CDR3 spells CASSQPGLAAQYF. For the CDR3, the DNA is TGTGCCAGCAGCCAACCGGGACTAGCGGCCCAGTATTTT. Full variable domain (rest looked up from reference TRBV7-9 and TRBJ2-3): DTGVSQNPRHKITKRGQNVTFRCDPISEHNRLYWYRQTLGQGPEFLTYFQNEAQLEKSRLLSDRFSAERPKGSFSTLEIQRTEQGDSAMYLCASSQPGLAAQYFGPGTRLTVL.

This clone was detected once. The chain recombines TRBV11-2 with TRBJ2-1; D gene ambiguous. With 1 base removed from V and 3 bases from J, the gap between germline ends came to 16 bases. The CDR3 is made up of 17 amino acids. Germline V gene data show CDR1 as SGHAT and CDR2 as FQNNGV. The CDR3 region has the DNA TGTGCCAGCAGCTTAGCTGTCTCAGGTCTTTACTACAATGAGCAGTTCTTC. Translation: CASSLAVSGLYYNEQFF. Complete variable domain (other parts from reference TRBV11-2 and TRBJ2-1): EAGVAQSPRYKIIEKRQSVAFWCNPISGHATLYWYQQILGQGPKLLIQFQNNGVVDDSQLPKDRFSAERLKGVDSTLKIQPAKLEDSAVYLCASSLAVSGLYYNEQFFGPGTRLTVL.

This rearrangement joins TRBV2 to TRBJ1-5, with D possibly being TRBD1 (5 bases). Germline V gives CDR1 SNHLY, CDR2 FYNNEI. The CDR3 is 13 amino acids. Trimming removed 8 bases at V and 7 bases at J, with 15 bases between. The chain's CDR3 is CASSPGRRQPQHF. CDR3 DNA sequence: TGTGCCAGCTCGCCAGGGAGGAGACAGCCCCAGCATTTT.

CDR3 coding DNA: TGTGCCAGCAGCCTGACTAGCGGGAATAACATTCAGTACTTC. Translating gives CASSLTSGNNIQYF. V and J are TRBV5-4 and TRBJ2-4; the match to TRBD2 covers 11 bases. The V gene end was trimmed by 4 bases and the J gene end by 7 bases; junction bases not matched to a gene: 4. Germline V gives CDR1 SGHNT, CDR2 YYREEE (reference sequence). The CDR3 is made up of 14 amino acids.

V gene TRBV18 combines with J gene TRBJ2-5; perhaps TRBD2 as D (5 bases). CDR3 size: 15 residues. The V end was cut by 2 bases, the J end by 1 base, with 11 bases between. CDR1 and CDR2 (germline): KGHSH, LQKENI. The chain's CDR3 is CASSPGGSGQETQYF. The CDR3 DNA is TGTGCCAGCTCACCAGGTGGGAGTGGCCAAGAGACCCAGTACTTC. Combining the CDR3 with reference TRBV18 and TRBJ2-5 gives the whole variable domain NAGVMQNPRHLVRRRGQEARLRCSPMKGHSHVYWYRQLPEEGLKFMVYLQKENIIDESGMPKERFSAEFPKEGPSILRIQQVVRGDSAAYFCASSPGGSGQETQYFGPGTRLLVL.

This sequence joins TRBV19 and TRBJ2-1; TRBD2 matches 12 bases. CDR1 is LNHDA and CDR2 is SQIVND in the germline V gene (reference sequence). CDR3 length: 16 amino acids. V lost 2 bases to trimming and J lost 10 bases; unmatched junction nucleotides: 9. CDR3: CASSISMTSGSREQFF. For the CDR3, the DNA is TGTGCCAGTAGTATATCTATGACTAGCGGGAGTCGGGAGCAGTTCTTC.

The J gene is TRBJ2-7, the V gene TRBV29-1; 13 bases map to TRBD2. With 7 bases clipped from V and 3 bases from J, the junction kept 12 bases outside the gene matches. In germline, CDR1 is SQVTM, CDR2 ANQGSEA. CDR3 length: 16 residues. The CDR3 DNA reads TGCAGCGCACGGACTAGCGGGGGCACGGTTCTCTACGAGCAGTACTTC. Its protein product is CSARTSGGTVLYEQYF.

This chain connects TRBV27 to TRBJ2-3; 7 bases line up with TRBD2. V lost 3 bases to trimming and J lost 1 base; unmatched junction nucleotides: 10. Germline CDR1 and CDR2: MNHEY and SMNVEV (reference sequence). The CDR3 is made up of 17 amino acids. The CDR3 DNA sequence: TGTGCCAGCAGTTTTTCGGACGGCCTAGCGGGCACAGATACGCAGTATTTT. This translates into CASSFSDGLAGTDTQYF.